This T cell receptor beta chain was found in a study of spatial heterogeneity in lung cancer. Study-level background: In raw reads, more than 8.5 appearances on average were recorded for each unique TCR and UMI combination.

Time point denoted: sample taken at primary tumor resection. Tumor, nontumor lung or frozen PBMC supplied whole RNA, sequenced without sorting. V lost 4 bases and J 9 bases, leaving 17 bases between the germline ends. Germline V gene lookup returns CDR1 SQVTM and CDR2 ANQGSEA. The CDR3 runs to 13 residues. This clonotype was seen at least ten times. Single TCR cDNA molecules each had their own unique molecular identifier. One entry per CDR3 protein, called by TCRdb with MiXCR from the 5' RACE reads. Seen here are 43,000 or so distinct CDR3 sequences, around 6.8% observed once, and the top ten hold roughly 45%.

The chain recombines TRBV29-1 with TRBJ2-3; D is possibly TRBD1 or TRBD2 (6 bases each). This specimen consisted of PBMCs, obtained at surgery. This receptor was identified in a female donor with early-stage non-small cell lung cancer. Written as DNA, the CDR3 is TGCAGCGTTGGACAGGTACTAGCAAACACGCAGTATTTT. The encoded protein is CSVGQVLANTQYF.